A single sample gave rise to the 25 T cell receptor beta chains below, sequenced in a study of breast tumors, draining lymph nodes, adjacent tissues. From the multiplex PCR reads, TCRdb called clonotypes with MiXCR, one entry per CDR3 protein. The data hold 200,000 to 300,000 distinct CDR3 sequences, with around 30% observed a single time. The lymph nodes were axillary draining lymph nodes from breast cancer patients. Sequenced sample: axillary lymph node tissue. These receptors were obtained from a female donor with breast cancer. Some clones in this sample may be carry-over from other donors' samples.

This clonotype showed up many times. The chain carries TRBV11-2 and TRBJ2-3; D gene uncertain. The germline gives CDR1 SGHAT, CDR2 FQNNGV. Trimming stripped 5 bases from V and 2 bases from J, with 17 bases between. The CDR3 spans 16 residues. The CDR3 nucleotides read TGTGCCAGCAGCCACTCCCGGTCAGTCACCACAGATACGCAGTATTTT. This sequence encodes CASSHSRSVTTDTQYF. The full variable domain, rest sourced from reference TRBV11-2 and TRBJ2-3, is EAGVAQSPRYKIIEKRQSVAFWCNPISGHATLYWYQQILGQGPKLLIQFQNNGVVDDSQLPKDRFSAERLKGVDSTLKIQPAKLEDSAVYLCASSHSRSVTTDTQYFGPGTRLTVL.

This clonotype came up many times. CDR3 bases: TGTGCCAGCAGCTTGCCGGGACGTAGTAATTCACCCCTCCACTTT. This sequence encodes CASSLPGRSNSPLHF. The rearrangement links TRBV5-4 to TRBJ1-6, with a possible D match to TRBD1 (5 bases). CDR1 SGHNT and CDR2 YYREEE come from the germline V gene (reference sequence). V was shortened by 1 base and J by 6 bases, with 11 bases between the two germline ends. This CDR3 comprises 15 residues.

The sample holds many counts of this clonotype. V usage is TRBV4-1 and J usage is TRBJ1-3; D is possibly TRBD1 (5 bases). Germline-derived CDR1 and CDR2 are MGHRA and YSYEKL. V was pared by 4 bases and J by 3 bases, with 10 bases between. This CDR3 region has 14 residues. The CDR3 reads CASSLTRGGNTIYF. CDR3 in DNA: TGCGCCAGCAGCCTCACAAGGGGTGGAAACACCATATATTTT.

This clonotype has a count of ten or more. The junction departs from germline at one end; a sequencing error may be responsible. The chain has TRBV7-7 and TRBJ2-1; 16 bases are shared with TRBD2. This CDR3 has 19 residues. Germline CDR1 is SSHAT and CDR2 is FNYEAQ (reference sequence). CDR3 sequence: CASSLDGTSGRAGANEQFF. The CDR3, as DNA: TGTGCTAGCAGCTTAGATGGGACTAGCGGGAGGGCCGGAGCAAATGAGCAGTTCTTC. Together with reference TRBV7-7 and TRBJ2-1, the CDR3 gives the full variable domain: GAGVSQSPRYKVTKRGQDVTLRCDPISSHATLYWYQQALGQGPEFLTYFNYEAQPDKSGLPSDRFSAERPEGSISTLTIQRTEQRDSAMYRCASSLDGTSGRAGANEQFFGPGTRLTVL.

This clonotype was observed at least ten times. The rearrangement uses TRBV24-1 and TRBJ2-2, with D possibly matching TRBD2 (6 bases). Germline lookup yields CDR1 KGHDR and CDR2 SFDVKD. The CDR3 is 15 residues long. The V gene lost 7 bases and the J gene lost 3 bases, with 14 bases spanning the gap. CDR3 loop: CATRSGREDTGELFF. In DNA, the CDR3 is TGTGCCACCAGGTCAGGAAGGGAGGACACCGGGGAGCTGTTTTTT.

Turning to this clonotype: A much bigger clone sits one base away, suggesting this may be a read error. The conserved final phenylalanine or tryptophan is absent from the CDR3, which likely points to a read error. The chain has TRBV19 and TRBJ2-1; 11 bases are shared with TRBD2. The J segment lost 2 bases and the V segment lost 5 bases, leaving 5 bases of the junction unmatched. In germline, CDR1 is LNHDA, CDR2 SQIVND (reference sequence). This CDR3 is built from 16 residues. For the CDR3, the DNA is TGTGCCAGTAGTGGCAATAGCGGGAGGGCCTACAATGAGCAGTTCTCC. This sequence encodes CASSGNSGRAYNEQFS.

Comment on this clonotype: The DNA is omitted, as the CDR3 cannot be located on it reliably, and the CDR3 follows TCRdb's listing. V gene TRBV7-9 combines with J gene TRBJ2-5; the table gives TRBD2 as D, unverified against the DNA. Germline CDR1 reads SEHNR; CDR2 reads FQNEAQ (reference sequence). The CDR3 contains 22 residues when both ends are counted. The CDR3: CASLKTGLETQYFGPPEGNQYF.

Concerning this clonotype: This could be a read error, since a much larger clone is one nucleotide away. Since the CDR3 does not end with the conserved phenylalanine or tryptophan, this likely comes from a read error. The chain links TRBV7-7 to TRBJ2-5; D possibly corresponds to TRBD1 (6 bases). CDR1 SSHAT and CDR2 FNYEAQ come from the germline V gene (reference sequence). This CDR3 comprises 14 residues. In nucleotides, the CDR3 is TGTGCTAGCAGCTTCCCCGGACAGCAAGAGACCCAGTACCTC. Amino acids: CASSFPGQQETQYL.

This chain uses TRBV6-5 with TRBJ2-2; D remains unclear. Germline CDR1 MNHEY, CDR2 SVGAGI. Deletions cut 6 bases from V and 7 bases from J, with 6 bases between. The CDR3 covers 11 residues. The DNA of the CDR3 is TGTGCCAGCAGGCCCCTCGGGGAGCTGTTTTTT. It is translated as CASRPLGELFF.

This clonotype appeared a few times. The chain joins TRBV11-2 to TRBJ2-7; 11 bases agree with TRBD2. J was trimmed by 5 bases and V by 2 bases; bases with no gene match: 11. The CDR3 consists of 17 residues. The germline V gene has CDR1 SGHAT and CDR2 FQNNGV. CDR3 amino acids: CASSLTSGSSPGHEQYF. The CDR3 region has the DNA TGTGCCAGCAGCTTAACTAGCGGGAGCTCCCCAGGCCACGAGCAGTACTTC.

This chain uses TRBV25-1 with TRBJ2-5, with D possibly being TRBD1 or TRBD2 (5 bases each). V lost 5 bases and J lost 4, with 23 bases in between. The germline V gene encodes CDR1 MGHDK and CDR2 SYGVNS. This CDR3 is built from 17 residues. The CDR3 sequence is CASSTLFMSGPRETQYF. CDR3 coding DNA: TGTGCCAGCAGTACCCTTTTTATGTCGGGGCCTAGAGAGACCCAGTACTTC.

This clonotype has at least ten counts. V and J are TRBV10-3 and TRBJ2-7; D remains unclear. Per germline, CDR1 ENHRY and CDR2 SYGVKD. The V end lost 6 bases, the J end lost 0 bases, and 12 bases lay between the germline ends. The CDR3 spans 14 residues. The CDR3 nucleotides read TGTGCCATCAGCAGAAAGTCGAGCTCCTACGAGCAGTACTTC. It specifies CAISRKSSSYEQYF.

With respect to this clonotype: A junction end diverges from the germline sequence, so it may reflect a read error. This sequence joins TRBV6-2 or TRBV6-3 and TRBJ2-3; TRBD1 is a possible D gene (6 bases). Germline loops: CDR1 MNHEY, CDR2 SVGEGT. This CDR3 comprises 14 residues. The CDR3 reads CTSRRQEYTDTQYF. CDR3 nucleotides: TGTACCAGCAGGAGACAGGAGTACACAGATACGCAGTATTTT.

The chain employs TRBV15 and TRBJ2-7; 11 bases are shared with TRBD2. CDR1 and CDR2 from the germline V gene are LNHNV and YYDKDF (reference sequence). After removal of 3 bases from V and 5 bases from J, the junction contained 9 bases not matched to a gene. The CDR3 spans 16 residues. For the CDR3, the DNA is TGTGCCACCAGCAGTTTAGCGGGAGGGCCGAGGAACGAGCAGTACTTC. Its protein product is CATSSLAGGPRNEQYF.

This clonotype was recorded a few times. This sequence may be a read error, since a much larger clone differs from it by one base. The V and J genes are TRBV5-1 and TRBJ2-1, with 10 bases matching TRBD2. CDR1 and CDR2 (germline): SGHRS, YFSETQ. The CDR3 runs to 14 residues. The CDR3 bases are TGCGCCAGCAGCTCCACTAGCGGGATAGGCGAGCAGTCCTTC. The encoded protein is CASSSTSGIGEQSF.

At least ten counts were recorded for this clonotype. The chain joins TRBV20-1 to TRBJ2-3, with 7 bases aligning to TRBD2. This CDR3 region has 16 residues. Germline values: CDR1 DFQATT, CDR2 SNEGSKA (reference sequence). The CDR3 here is CSCFGGGRLRSDTQYF. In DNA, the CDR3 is TGCAGCTGTTTTGGAGGCGGGAGACTTAGATCAGATACGCAGTATTTT.

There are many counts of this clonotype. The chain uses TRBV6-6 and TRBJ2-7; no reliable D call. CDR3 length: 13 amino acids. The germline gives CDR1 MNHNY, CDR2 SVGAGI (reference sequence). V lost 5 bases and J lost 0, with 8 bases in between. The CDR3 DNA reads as TGTGCCAGCAGTGGGTTGGTCTCCTACGAGCAGTACTTC. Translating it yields CASSGLVSYEQYF.

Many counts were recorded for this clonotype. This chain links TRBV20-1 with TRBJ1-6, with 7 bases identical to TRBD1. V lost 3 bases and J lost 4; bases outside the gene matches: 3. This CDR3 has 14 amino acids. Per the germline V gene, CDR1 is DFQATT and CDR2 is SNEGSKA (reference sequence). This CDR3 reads CSASRGRYNSPLHF. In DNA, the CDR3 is TGCAGTGCTAGCAGGGGGAGGTATAATTCACCCCTCCACTTT.

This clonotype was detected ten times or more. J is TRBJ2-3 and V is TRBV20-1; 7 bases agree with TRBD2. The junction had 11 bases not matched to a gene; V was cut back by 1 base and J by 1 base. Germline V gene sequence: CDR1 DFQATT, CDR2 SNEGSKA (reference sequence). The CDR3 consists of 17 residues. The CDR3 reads CSARGFLTSSRTDTQYF. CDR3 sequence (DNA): TGCAGTGCTAGAGGCTTCCTGACTAGCAGCCGCACAGATACGCAGTATTTT.

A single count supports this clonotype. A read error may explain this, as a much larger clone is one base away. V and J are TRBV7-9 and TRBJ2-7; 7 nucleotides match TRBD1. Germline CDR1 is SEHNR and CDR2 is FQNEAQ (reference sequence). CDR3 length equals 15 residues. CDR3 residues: CASSPQGPPSYKQYF. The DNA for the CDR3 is TGTGCCAGCAGCCCACAGGGGCCCCCATCCTACAAGCAGTACTTC.

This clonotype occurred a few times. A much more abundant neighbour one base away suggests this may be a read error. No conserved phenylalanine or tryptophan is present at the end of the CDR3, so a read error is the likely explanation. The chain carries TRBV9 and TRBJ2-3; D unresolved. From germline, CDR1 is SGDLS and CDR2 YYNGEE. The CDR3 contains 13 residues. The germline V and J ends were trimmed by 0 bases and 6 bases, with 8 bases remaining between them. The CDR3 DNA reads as TGTGCCAGCAGCGTAGATAGTGGGGATACGCAGTATTCT. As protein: CASSVDSGDTQYS.

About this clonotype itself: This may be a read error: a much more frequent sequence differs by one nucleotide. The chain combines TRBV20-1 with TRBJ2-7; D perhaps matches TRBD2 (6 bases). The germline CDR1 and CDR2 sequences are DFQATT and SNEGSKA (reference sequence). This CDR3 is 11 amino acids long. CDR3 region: CSAPLGSRQSF. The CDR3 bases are TGCAGTGCTCCCCTCGGGAGCCGGCAGTCCTTC.

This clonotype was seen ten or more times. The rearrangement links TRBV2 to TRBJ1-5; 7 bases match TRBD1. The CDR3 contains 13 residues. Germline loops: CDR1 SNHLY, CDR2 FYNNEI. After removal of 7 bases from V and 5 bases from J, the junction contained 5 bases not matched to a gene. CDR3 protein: CASTGGGYQPQHF. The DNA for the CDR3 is TGTGCCAGCACAGGAGGGGGCTATCAGCCCCAGCATTTT.

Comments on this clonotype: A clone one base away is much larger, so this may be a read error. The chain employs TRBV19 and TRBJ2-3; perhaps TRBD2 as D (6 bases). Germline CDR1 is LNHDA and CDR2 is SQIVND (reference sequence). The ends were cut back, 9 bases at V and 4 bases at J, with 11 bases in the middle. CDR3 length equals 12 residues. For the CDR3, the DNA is TGTGCCAGCGGGAGCCTTCCAGATACGCAGTATTTT. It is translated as CASGSLPDTQYF.

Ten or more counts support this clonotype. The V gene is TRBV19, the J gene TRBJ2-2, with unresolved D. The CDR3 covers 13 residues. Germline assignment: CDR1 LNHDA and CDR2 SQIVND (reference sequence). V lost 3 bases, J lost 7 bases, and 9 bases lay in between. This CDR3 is CASSIDLNGELFF. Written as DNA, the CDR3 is TGTGCCAGTAGTATCGACCTAAACGGGGAGCTGTTTTTT.